This T cell receptor (beta chain) was recorded in a study of Graves' ophthalmopathy and Graves' hyperthyroidism. The overall study: Hyperthyroidism was considered stable when no ophthalmopathy appeared within 18 months of follow-up. Study observations and caveats: Blood samples also showed most expanded thyroid clonotypes exceeding 0.001 frequency. For predicting ophthalmopathy progression, the model had roughly 70% sensitivity and approximately 72% specificity.

Enrolled hyperthyroidism patients had a new diagnosis, a duration under 2 months, and an age of 18 to 65. This clonotype was counted at least ten times. The antigen remains unidentified. The sequenced template was RNA, covering the TCR beta CDR3 region. Second-round multiplex PCR came after first-round RT-PCR with HTBI primers. Using its own MiXCR run on the multiplex PCR reads, TCRdb lists one record per CDR3 protein. The sample has approximately 540,000 distinct CDR3 sequences, approximately 37% seen once. The germline CDR1 and CDR2 sequences are SQVTM and ANQGSEA. V shed 4 bases and J shed 4 bases, with 11 bases lying between them. The CDR3 runs 13 residues.

The sequence came from an adult man with Graves' hyperthyroidism. What was sequenced was peripheral blood or thyroid tissue (not recorded which). The chain links TRBV29-1 to TRBJ1-3, with D hard to call. The CDR3 spells CSVAWSVGNTIYF. DNA of the CDR3: TGCAGCGTTGCTTGGTCGGTAGGAAACACCATATATTTT.